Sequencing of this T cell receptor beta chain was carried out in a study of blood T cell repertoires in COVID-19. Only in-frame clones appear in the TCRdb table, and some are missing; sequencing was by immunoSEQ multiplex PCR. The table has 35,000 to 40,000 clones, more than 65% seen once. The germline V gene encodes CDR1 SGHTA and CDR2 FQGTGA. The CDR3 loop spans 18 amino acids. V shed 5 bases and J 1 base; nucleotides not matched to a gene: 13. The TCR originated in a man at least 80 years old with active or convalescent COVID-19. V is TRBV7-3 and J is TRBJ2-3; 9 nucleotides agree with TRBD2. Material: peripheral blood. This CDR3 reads CASSKDAGGPEGTDTQYF. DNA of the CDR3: TGTGCCAGCAGCAAAGATGCGGGGGGGCCGGAAGGCACAGATACGCAGTATTTT.